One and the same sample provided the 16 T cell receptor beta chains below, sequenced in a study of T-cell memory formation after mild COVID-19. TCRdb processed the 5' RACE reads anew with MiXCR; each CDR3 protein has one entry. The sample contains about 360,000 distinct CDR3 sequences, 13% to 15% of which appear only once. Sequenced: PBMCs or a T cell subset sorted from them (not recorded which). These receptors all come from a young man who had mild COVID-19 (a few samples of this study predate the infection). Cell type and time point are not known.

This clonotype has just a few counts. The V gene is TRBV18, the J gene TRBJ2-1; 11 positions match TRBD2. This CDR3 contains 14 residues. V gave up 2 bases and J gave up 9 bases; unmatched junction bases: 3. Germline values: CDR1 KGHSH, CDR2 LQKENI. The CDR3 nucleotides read TGTGCCAGCTCACCAGCTAGCGGGGGGTTTGAGCAGTTCTTC. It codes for CASSPASGGFEQFF.

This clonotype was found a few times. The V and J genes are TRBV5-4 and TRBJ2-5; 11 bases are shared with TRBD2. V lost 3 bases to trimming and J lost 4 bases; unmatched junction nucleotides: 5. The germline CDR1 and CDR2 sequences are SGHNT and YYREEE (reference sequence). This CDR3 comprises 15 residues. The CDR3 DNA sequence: TGTGCCAGCAGCTCCTCCGGGACTAGCGGAGAGACCCAGTACTTC. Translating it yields CASSSSGTSGETQYF. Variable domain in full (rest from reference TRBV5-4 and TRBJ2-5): ETGVTQSPTHLIKTRGQQVTLRCSSQSGHNTVSWYQQALGQGPQFIFQYYREEENGRGNFPPRFSGLQFPNYSSELNVNALELDDSALYLCASSSSGTSGETQYFGPGTRLLVL.

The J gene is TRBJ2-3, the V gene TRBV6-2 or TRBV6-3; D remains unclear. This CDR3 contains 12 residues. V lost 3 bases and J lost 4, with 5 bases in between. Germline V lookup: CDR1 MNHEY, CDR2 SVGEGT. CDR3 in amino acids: CASSYIPDTQYF. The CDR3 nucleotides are TGTGCCAGCAGTTATATCCCAGATACGCAGTATTTT.

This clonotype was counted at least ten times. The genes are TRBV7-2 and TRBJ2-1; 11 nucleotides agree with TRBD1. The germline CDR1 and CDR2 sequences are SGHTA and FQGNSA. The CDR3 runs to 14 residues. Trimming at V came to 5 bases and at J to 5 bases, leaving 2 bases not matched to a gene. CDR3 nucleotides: TGTGCCAGCAGCCGGGACAGGGGGAACAATGAGCAGTTCTTC. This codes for CASSRDRGNNEQFF. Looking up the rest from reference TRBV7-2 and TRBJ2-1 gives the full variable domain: GAGVSQSPSNKVTEKGKDVELRCDPISGHTALYWYRQSLGQGLEFLIYFQGNSAPDKSGLPSDRFSAERTGGSVSTLTIQRTQQEDSAVYLCASSRDRGNNEQFFGPGTRLTVL.

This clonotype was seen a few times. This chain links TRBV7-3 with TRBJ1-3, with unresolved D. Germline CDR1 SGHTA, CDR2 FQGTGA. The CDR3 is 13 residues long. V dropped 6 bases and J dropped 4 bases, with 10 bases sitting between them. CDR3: CASSPGLGNTIYF. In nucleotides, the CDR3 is TGTGCCAGCAGTCCGGGTCTCGGAAACACCATATATTTT. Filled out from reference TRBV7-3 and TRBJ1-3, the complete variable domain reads GAGVSQTPSNKVTEKGKYVELRCDPISGHTALYWYRQSLGQGPEFLIYFQGTGAADDSGLPNDRFFAVRPEGSVSTLKIQRTERGDSAVYLCASSPGLGNTIYFGEGSWLTVV.

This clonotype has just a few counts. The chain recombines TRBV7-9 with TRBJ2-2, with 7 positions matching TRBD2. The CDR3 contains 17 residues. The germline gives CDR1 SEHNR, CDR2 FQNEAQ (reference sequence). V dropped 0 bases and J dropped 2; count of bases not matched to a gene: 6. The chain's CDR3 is CASSLAGTTTNTGELFF. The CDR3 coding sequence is TGTGCCAGCAGCTTAGCCGGGACTACCACAAACACCGGGGAGCTGTTTTTT.

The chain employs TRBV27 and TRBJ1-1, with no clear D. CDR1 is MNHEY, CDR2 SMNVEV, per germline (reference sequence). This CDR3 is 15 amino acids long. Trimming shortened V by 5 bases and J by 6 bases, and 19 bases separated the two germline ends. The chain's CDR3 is CASSPLQRADAEAFF. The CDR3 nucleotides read TGTGCCAGCAGTCCCTTGCAAAGGGCGGACGCTGAAGCTTTCTTT.

The CDR3 is CASSPGQGTFYNEQFF. As DNA, the CDR3 is TGTGCCAGCAGCCCCGGACAGGGGACCTTCTACAATGAGCAGTTCTTC. The chain is built from TRBV11-3 and TRBJ2-1, with 9 bases lining up with TRBD1. CDR3 length equals 16 residues. Unmatched junction bases numbered 8, after V lost 5 bases and J lost 3 bases. Germline V CDR1 and CDR2: SGHNT, YENEEA.

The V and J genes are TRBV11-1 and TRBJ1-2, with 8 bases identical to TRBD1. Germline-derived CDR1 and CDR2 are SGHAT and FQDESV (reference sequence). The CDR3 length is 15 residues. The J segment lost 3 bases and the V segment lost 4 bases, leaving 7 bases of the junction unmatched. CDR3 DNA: TGTGCCAGCAGCTCACACGACAGGGGCGACTATGGCTACACCTTC. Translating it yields CASSSHDRGDYGYTF.

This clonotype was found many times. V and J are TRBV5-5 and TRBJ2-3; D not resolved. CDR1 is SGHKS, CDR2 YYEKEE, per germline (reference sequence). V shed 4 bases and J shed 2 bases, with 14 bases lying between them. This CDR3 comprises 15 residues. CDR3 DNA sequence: TGTGCCAGCAGCGTGGGCGCGGCTGACACAGATACGCAGTATTTT. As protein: CASSVGAADTDTQYF. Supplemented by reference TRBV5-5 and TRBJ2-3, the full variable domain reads DAGVTQSPTHLIKTRGQQVTLRCSPISGHKSVSWYQQVLGQGPQFIFQYYEKEERGRGNFPDRFSARQFPNYSSELNVNALLLGDSALYLCASSVGAADTDTQYFGPGTRLTVL.

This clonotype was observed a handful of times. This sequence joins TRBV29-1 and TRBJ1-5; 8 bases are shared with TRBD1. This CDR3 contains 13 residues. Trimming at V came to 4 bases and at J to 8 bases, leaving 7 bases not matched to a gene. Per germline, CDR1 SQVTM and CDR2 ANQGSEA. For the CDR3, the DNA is TGCAGCGTTGCAGGGGGCGACTCGGAGCCCCAGCATTTT. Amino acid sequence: CSVAGGDSEPQHF.

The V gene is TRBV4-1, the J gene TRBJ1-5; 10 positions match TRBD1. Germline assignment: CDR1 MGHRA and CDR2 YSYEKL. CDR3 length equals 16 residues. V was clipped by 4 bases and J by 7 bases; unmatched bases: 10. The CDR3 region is CASSRIPTGGVQPQHF. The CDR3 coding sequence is TGCGCCAGCAGCCGAATACCGACAGGGGGCGTCCAGCCCCAGCATTTT.

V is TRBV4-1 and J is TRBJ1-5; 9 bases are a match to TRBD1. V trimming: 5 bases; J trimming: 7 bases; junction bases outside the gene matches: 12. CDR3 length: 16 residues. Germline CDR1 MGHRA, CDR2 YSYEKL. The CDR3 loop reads CASSETGTGIYQPQHF. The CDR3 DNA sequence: TGCGCCAGCAGCGAGACCGGGACAGGGATTTACCAGCCCCAGCATTTT.

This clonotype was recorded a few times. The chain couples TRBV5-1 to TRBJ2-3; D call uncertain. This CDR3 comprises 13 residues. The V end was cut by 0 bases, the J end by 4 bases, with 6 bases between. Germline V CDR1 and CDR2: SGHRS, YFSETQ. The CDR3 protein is CASSLELPDTQYF. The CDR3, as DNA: TGCGCCAGCAGCTTGGAACTCCCAGATACGCAGTATTTT.

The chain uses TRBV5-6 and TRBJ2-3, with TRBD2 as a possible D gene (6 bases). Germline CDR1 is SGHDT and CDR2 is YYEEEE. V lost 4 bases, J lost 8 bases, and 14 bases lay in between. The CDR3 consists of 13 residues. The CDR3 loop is CASSQSGLGTQYF. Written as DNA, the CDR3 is TGTGCCAGCAGCCAGAGCGGGCTGGGTACGCAGTATTTT. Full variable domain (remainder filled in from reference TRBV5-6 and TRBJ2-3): DAGVTQSPTHLIKTRGQQVTLRCSPKSGHDTVSWYQQALGQGPQFIFQYYEEEERQRGNFPDRFSGHQFPNYSSELNVNALLLGDSALYLCASSQSGLGTQYFGPGTRLTVL.

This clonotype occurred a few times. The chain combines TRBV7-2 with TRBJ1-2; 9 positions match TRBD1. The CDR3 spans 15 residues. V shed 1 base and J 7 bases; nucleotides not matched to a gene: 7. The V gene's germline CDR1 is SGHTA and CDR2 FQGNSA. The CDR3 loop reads CASSLGRDRVRGYTF. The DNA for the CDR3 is TGTGCCAGCAGCTTAGGCCGGGACAGGGTCCGTGGCTACACCTTC.